Sequencing of this TCR beta chain was carried out in a study of OX40 agonist ivuxolimab in advanced cancers. CDR3 size: 13 residues. Germline CDR1 is SGHDT and CDR2 is YYEEEE. The ends were cut back, 4 bases at V and 3 bases at J, with 10 bases in the middle. The protocol was immunoSEQ multiplex PCR, while the TCRdb copy is restricted to in-frame clones and leaves out a portion. The top ten hold more than 7.5% of the sample, which has some 76,000 clones, around 90% seen once. V is TRBV5-6 and J is TRBJ1-1, with a possible D match to TRBD1 (5 bases). This receptor was identified in an adult with an advanced solid tumor such as melanoma, head and neck, liver or kidney cancer. Sequences were derived from CD4+ or CD8+ T cells sorted from blood, sampled in a trial of the OX40 agonist ivuxolimab. In nucleotides, the CDR3 is TGTGCCAGCAGCCTGGGGGAGTACACTGAAGCTTTCTTT. Translating gives CASSLGEYTEAFF.